These 26 T cell receptor beta chains were all obtained from the same sample, sequenced in a study of PD-1 blockade in classical Hodgkin lymphoma. Every single patient, without exception, relapsed after autologous stem cell transplantation, and brentuximab vedotin exposure varied. The method was immunoSEQ multiplex PCR; TCRdb's version includes in-frame clones alone and lacks a portion of them. The sample contains 15,000 or so clones, more than 75% of which appear only once. Sequenced here: peripheral blood mononuclear cells (PBMCs), sampled at baseline. The receptors were gathered from a human donor with classical Hodgkin lymphoma.

The chain carries TRBV27 and TRBJ2-2, with no clear D. Trimming cost V 7 bases and J 5 bases, with 14 bases left between them. Germline CDR1 reads MNHEY; CDR2 reads SMNVEV (reference sequence). CDR3 length: 14 amino acids. CDR3 nucleotide sequence: TGTGCCAGCACCCCTTGGTCGGGTACCGGGGAGCTGTTTTTT. Encoded protein: CASTPWSGTGELFF.

In this sample, this clone turned up once. As DNA, the CDR3 is TGTGCCAGCAGCTCCCCGGAGGGTAGGTTCGGCTACACCTTC. Its protein is CASSSPEGRFGYTF. The V call is TRBV7-2, the J call TRBJ1-2, with D uncertain. Germline V gene lookup returns CDR1 SGHTA and CDR2 FQGNSA. The CDR3 is made up of 14 amino acids. V was shortened by 4 bases and J by 8 bases, with 17 bases between the two germline ends.

CDR3 region: CASSLSGIGQPQHF. CDR3 nucleotides: TGTGCCAGCAGCTTATCAGGGATTGGTCAGCCCCAGCATTTT. The V call is TRBV7-9, the J call TRBJ1-5; possible D gene TRBD1, 5 bases. The CDR3 is made up of 14 amino acids. Trimming stripped 2 bases from V and 6 bases from J, with 11 bases between. Germline CDR1 SEHNR, CDR2 FQNEAQ (reference sequence).

In regard to this clone: One end of the junction does not line up with germline, which may come from a read error. The chain carries TRBV7-7 and TRBJ2-1; TRBD1 might be the D (7 bases). The length of the CDR3 is 15 residues. Germline V gives CDR1 SSHAT, CDR2 FNYEAQ (reference sequence). The CDR3 sequence: CASSSGRGANNEQFF. CDR3 DNA sequence: TGTGCTAGCAGCTCGGGCAGGGGGGCAAACAATGAGCAGTTCTTC.

The genes are TRBV9 and TRBJ2-3; unclear D gene. The CDR3 has 11 residues. In germline, CDR1 is SGDLS, CDR2 YYNGEE. V lost 0 bases and J 6 bases, leaving 2 bases between the germline ends. The CDR3 region is CASSVEDTQYF. CDR3 DNA: TGTGCCAGCAGCGTAGAGGATACGCAGTATTTT.

There are a few counts of this clone. This sequence joins TRBV6-1 and TRBJ1-5; perhaps TRBD1 as D (5 bases). V lost 5 bases to trimming and J lost 5 bases, with 13 bases between them. This CDR3 comprises 14 residues. Germline loops: CDR1 MNHNS, CDR2 SASEGT. The CDR3 sequence: CASSLRGQDQPQHF. In DNA, the CDR3 is TGTGCCAGCAGTCTAAGGGGTCAGGATCAGCCCCAGCATTTT.

The chain employs TRBV29-1 and TRBJ2-2, with a possible D match to TRBD1 (6 bases). From germline, CDR1 is SQVTM and CDR2 ANQGSEA. The CDR3 runs to 15 residues. V was trimmed by 6 bases and J by 7 bases, leaving 21 bases between them. The CDR3 sequence is CSVAGTTNTGGELFF. The DNA of the CDR3 is TGCAGCGTGGCCGGGACAACAAATACCGGCGGGGAGCTGTTTTTT.

This chain links TRBV4-3 with TRBJ1-4; 11 bases match TRBD1. In germline, CDR1 is LGHNA, CDR2 YSLEER. This CDR3 has 15 residues. J was trimmed by 7 bases and V by 3 bases; bases with no gene match: 4. DNA of the CDR3: TGCGCCAGCAGCCAGGACAGGGGGCTGACTGAAAAACTGTTTTTT. Its protein is CASSQDRGLTEKLFF.

For this clone: The junction shows a germline mismatch at one end, possibly a read error. The V and J genes are TRBV7-2 and TRBJ2-1, with 8 positions matching TRBD2. The germline V gene has CDR1 SGHTA and CDR2 FQGNSA. The CDR3 totals 15 residues. CDR3 sequence: CASSSGTSSSNEQFF. CDR3 DNA sequence: TGTGCCAGCAGCTCCGGGACTAGTTCCTCCAATGAGCAGTTCTTC.

The chain's CDR3 is CASSGASSGGPPSTDTQYF. The CDR3 DNA sequence: TGTGCCAGTAGTGGTGCTTCGAGCGGGGGGCCCCCTAGCACAGATACGCAGTATTTT. The chain combines TRBV19 with TRBJ2-3; 9 bases fit TRBD2. CDR1 LNHDA and CDR2 SQIVND come from the germline V gene (reference sequence). The J segment lost 0 bases and the V segment lost 5 bases, leaving 15 bases of the junction unmatched. The CDR3 covers 19 residues.

This clone was found once. The chain is built from TRBV7-8 and TRBJ1-2; D remains ambiguous. CDR3 length equals 15 residues. Germline CDR1 SGHVS, CDR2 FQNEAQ. Trimming stripped 5 bases from V and 0 bases from J, with 13 bases between. The chain's CDR3 is CASSPSSSSNYGYTF. CDR3 sequence (DNA): TGTGCCAGCAGCCCCTCGAGCAGCTCTAACTATGGCTACACCTTC. Looking up the rest from reference TRBV7-8 and TRBJ1-2 gives the full variable domain: GAGVSQSPRYKVAKRGQDVALRCDPISGHVSLFWYQQALGQGPEFLTYFQNEAQLDKSGLPSDRFFAERPEGSVSTLKIQRTQQEDSAVYLCASSPSSSSNYGYTFGSGTRLTVV.

This clone occurred a few times. The V call is TRBV11-1, the J call TRBJ2-3; D might be TRBD1 or TRBD2, each matching 5 bases. The CDR3 contains 16 residues. The ends were cut back, 3 bases at V and 5 bases at J, with 18 bases in the middle. In germline, CDR1 is SGHAT, CDR2 FQDESV (reference sequence). In DNA form, the CDR3 reads TGTGCCAGCAGCTTCGGGGCCACGCACATGCAAGATACGCAGTATTTT. This gives the protein CASSFGATHMQDTQYF.

This chain connects TRBV9 to TRBJ2-3; the match to TRBD2 covers 7 bases. Per the germline V gene, CDR1 is SGDLS and CDR2 is YYNGEE. V trimming: 7 bases; J trimming: 1 base; junction bases outside the gene matches: 6. The CDR3 loop spans 14 amino acids. CDR3: CASHRSGGTDTQYF. CDR3 DNA: TGTGCCAGCCACCGGAGCGGGGGCACAGATACGCAGTATTTT.

This chain connects TRBV12-2 to TRBJ1-2; TRBD1 is the table's D call and was not checked against the DNA. TRBV12-2 is deemed a pseudogene. This CDR3 region has 15 residues. CDR3: CASRANSMTGDGYTF. The CDR3 coding sequence is TGTGCAAGTCGCGCGAATTCAATGACAGGGGACGGCTACACCTTC.

J is TRBJ2-4 and V is TRBV28; 7 bases are a match to TRBD1. CDR3 length: 14 amino acids. Germline V lookup: CDR1 MDHEN, CDR2 SYDVKM. V was pared by 7 bases and J by 7 bases, with 10 bases of the junction left unmatched. In DNA form, the CDR3 reads TGTGCCAGCACAAGTACAGGGGTCTCGAACATTCAGTACTTC. It yields the protein CASTSTGVSNIQYF.

CDR3 sequence reads: CASSSVTGGPYEQYF. CDR3 bases: TGTGCCAGCAGCTCGGTGACGGGGGGGCCCTACGAGCAGTACTTC. The gene calls are TRBV7-6 and TRBJ2-7, with 8 bases aligning to TRBD2. Germline trimming cut 4 bases from V and 2 bases from J; bases unmatched to any gene: 7. CDR3 length equals 15 residues. The germline gives CDR1 SGHVS, CDR2 FNYEAQ.

The V gene is TRBV5-4, the J gene TRBJ1-4; D gene uncertain. The CDR3 consists of 11 residues. CDR1 and CDR2 (germline): SGHNT, YYREEE (reference sequence). The germline V and J ends were trimmed by 2 bases and 7 bases, with 3 bases remaining between them. The CDR3 sequence: CASSLGEKLFF. CDR3 in DNA: TGTGCCAGCAGCTTAGGTGAAAAACTGTTTTTT.

V usage is TRBV7-8 and J usage is TRBJ1-5; 9 nucleotides match TRBD1. The CDR3 consists of 15 residues. Trimming took 6 bases from V and 2 from J; bases not matched to a gene: 5. CDR1 and CDR2 (germline): SGHVS, FQNEAQ. As DNA, the CDR3 is TGTGCCAGCAGGATGGACAGGGGAGGCAATCAGCCCCAGCATTTT. Translated: CASRMDRGGNQPQHF.

V is TRBV6-1 and J is TRBJ1-5; D gene ambiguous. The CDR3 loop spans 14 amino acids. Germline V gene sequence: CDR1 MNHNS, CDR2 SASEGT. With 1 base removed from V and 10 bases from J, the gap between germline ends came to 14 bases. The CDR3 region is CASSEEVAGIPQHF. CDR3 DNA: TGTGCCAGCAGTGAAGAAGTTGCGGGAATTCCCCAGCATTTT.

This rearrangement joins TRBV28 to TRBJ1-4; D possibly corresponds to TRBD1 (6 bases). V was trimmed by 5 bases and J by 3 bases, leaving 16 bases between them. Per germline, CDR1 MDHEN and CDR2 SYDVKM. CDR3 length: 16 amino acids. CDR3 loop: CASSPGPWGPNEKLFF. The CDR3 DNA reads as TGTGCCAGCAGTCCCGGACCGTGGGGGCCTAATGAAAAACTGTTTTTT.

The V call is TRBV10-3, the J call TRBJ2-1; TRBD2 aligns across 11 bases. The CDR3 covers 16 residues. Germline V lookup: CDR1 ENHRY, CDR2 SYGVKD. V was pared by 6 bases and J by 8 bases, with 12 bases of the junction left unmatched. The DNA for the CDR3 is TGTGCCATCAGCGACGTTTTAGCGGGGGGGCCGCATGAGCAGTTCTTC. Residues: CAISDVLAGGPHEQFF.

The chain carries TRBV25-1 and TRBJ2-7, with D tentatively TRBD2 (5 bases). This CDR3 is built from 14 residues. CDR1 and CDR2 (germline): MGHDK, SYGVNS. The V gene lost 3 bases and the J gene lost 0 bases, with 9 bases spanning the gap. The CDR3 loop is CASSDWRSSYEQYF. The DNA of the CDR3 is TGTGCCAGCAGTGATTGGAGGAGCTCCTACGAGCAGTACTTC.

The chain carries TRBV30 and TRBJ1-3; no reliable D call. V was shortened by 0 bases and J by 1 base, with 13 bases between the two germline ends. The CDR3 covers 16 residues. Looked up from germline, CDR1 is GTSNPN and CDR2 is SVGIG (reference sequence). As DNA, the CDR3 is TGTGCCTGGAGTGTTTTTTTGGGTTTATCTGGAAACACCATATATTTT. Encoded protein: CAWSVFLGLSGNTIYF.

This rearrangement joins TRBV19 to TRBJ2-7, with TRBD1 matching over 8 bases. The CDR3 is 16 amino acids. The J segment lost 0 bases and the V segment lost 8 bases, leaving 12 bases of the junction unmatched. CDR1 is LNHDA, CDR2 SQIVND, per germline (reference sequence). The DNA of the CDR3 is TGTGCCAGTTCCACTCAGGGGGCCGTAGACTCCTACGAGCAGTACTTC. Its translation: CASSTQGAVDSYEQYF.

This clone has just a few counts. The chain links TRBV10-3 to TRBJ2-7, with TRBD2 matching over 8 bases. V dropped 3 bases and J dropped 6; count of bases not matched to a gene: 13. The CDR3 sequence is 16 residues long. Germline V gives CDR1 ENHRY, CDR2 SYGVKD. CDR3 nucleotide sequence: TGTGCCATCAGTGAAAGCGGGGGCCGAAGGGAGGCCGAGCAGTACTTC. This translates into CAISESGGRREAEQYF.

J is TRBJ1-2 and V is TRBV7-9; D possibly corresponds to TRBD1 (6 bases). Trimming removed 2 bases from V and 2 bases from J, with 15 bases in between. Germline V gene sequence: CDR1 SEHNR, CDR2 FQNEAQ (reference sequence). The CDR3 length is 16 residues. Here the CDR3 reads CASSLMIQGPNYGYTF. The CDR3 DNA reads TGTGCCAGCAGCTTAATGATTCAGGGGCCGAACTATGGCTACACCTTC.